Below, 8 T cell receptor beta chains from the same sample are listed, as sequenced in a study of CD8 T cells in Susac syndrome. The RNA, about 0.5 to 1 ug, was put through reverse transcription using random hexamers. TCRdb itself ran the immunoSEQ multiplex PCR reads through MiXCR, one entry per CDR3 protein. The repertoire holds fewer than 350,000 distinct CDR3 sequences, with about 89% as singletons. Material for sequencing was CD8+ T cells from PBMCs. The receptors stem from a human donor with multiple sclerosis.

The chain has TRBV6-2 or TRBV6-3 and TRBJ2-7, with D possibly TRBD2 on 6 matching bases. CDR3 length equals 14 residues. Per germline, CDR1 MNHEY and CDR2 SVGEGT. V was cut by 4 bases and J by 1 base, with 11 bases left in between. CDR3: CASSLRLESYEQYF. The CDR3 DNA follows: TGTGCCAGCAGTTTAAGACTAGAATCCTACGAGCAGTACTTC.

The genes are TRBV29-1 and TRBJ1-1; 7 nucleotides align to TRBD1. Germline CDR1 reads SQVTM; CDR2 reads ANQGSEA. The CDR3 length is 12 residues. The V gene end was trimmed by 5 bases and the J gene end by 4 bases; junction bases not matched to a gene: 4. The CDR3 sequence: CSVIQGGTEAFF. In nucleotides, the CDR3 is TGCAGCGTTATTCAGGGGGGCACTGAAGCTTTCTTT.

This clonotype was detected only a few times. V gene TRBV6-1 combines with J gene TRBJ2-6; D might be TRBD2 (6 bases). The CDR3 has 15 residues. Germline V gene lookup returns CDR1 MNHNS and CDR2 SASEGT. V lost 3 bases to trimming and J lost 0 bases, with 6 bases between them. CDR3 protein: CASSEEGSGANVLTF. DNA of the CDR3: TGTGCCAGCAGTGAGGAGGGCTCTGGGGCCAACGTCCTGACTTTC.

This clonotype was counted once. This chain uses TRBV7-9 with TRBJ1-5, with TRBD1 identical over 7 bases. Germline CDR1 SEHNR, CDR2 FQNEAQ (reference sequence). The CDR3 is 15 residues long. Unmatched junction bases numbered 6, after V lost 5 bases and J lost 2 bases. Written as DNA, the CDR3 is TGTGCCAGCAGCCCCGACAGGGTAGGCAATCAGCCCCAGCATTTT. This codes for CASSPDRVGNQPQHF.

V gene TRBV2 combines with J gene TRBJ2-6; perhaps TRBD1 as D (5 bases). Germline CDR1 is SNHLY and CDR2 is FYNNEI. CDR3 length: 15 amino acids. Trimming left V 6 bases short and J 4 bases short, with 13 bases between. CDR3 in DNA: TGTGCCAGCAGGCCAGGGTTAACCGGGGCCAACGTCCTGACTTTC. It yields the protein CASRPGLTGANVLTF. Based on the CDR3 plus reference TRBV2 and TRBJ2-6, the full variable domain is EPEVTQTPSHQVTQMGQEVILRCVPISNHLYFYWYRQILGQKVEFLVSFYNNEISEKSEIFDDQFSVERPDGSNFTLKIRSTKLEDSAMYFCASRPGLTGANVLTFGAGSRLTVL.

The CDR3 protein is CASSFGGTGADTQYF. The CDR3 nucleotides read TGTGCCAGCAGCTTTGGGGGGACAGGGGCAGATACGCAGTATTTT. The chain uses TRBV7-6 and TRBJ2-3; 10 nucleotides align to TRBD1. Germline-derived CDR1 and CDR2 are SGHVS and FNYEAQ. The CDR3 has 15 amino acids. Trimming cost V 3 bases and J 4 bases; bases outside gene matches: 4. Full variable domain (remainder filled in from reference TRBV7-6 and TRBJ2-3): GAGVSQSPRYKVTKRGQDVALRCDPISGHVSLYWYRQALGQGPEFLTYFNYEAQQDKSGLPNDRFSAERPEGSISTLTIQRTEQRDSAMYRCASSFGGTGADTQYFGPGTRLTVL.

V usage is TRBV30 and J usage is TRBJ1-1; D gene ambiguous. Trimming stripped 0 bases from V and 1 base from J, with 3 bases between. The CDR3 is made up of 12 amino acids. The germline V gene encodes CDR1 GTSNPN and CDR2 SVGIG (reference sequence). The CDR3 bases are TGTGCCTGGAGTGTGTGGAACACTGAAGCTTTCTTT. This gives the protein CAWSVWNTEAFF. Based on the CDR3 plus reference TRBV30 and TRBJ1-1, the full variable domain is SQTIHQWPATLVQPVGSPLSLECTVEGTSNPNLYWYRQAAGRGLQLLFYSVGIGQISSEVPQNLSASRPQDRQFILSSKKLLLSDSGFYLCAWSVWNTEAFFGQGTRLTVV.

V usage is TRBV7-2 and J usage is TRBJ2-7, with D hard to call. The germline V gene encodes CDR1 SGHTA and CDR2 FQGNSA. Trimming shortened V by 5 bases and J by 1 base, and 9 bases separated the two germline ends. The CDR3 length is 13 residues. The CDR3 bases are TGTGCCAGCAGCACCTCCGCATCCTACGAGCAGTACTTC. This codes for CASSTSASYEQYF. The full variable domain, with the rest looked up from reference TRBV7-2 and TRBJ2-7, is GAGVSQSPSNKVTEKGKDVELRCDPISGHTALYWYRQSLGQGLEFLIYFQGNSAPDKSGLPSDRFSAERTGGSVSTLTIQRTQQEDSAVYLCASSTSASYEQYFGPGTRLTVT.